This TCR beta chain was identified in a study of T cell responses to AZD1222 COVID-19 vaccine (dated by TCRdb to the early 2020s). Regarding the complete study: A total of about 230 trial participants underwent TCR sequencing, of whom nearly 210 received two doses of AZD1222 and around 26 received two doses of the MenACWY control vaccine. Trial participants were enrolled by age into 18-55, 56-69 and 70-plus year subgroups, with around 140, 26 and 57 TCR-sequenced participants respectively. What the study reported, not specific to this receptor: Participants were mostly white British and included more females than males, and it was suggested by the authors that clonal diversity may have been underestimated. Spike-specific TCR breadth and depth rose significantly after two AZD1222 doses compared with day 0 and with MenACWY recipients. No day 14 peak-response samples were available, so repertoires were characterized only after the peak T cell response. The vaccine-associated CD4 TCRs covered the entire spike protein, and the dominant responses fell in regions 160-218 and 743-854. Only six AZD1222 recipients were SARS-CoV-2 seropositive at baseline, limiting conclusions about previously exposed vaccinees. The 56-69-year group was small, and its depth increase did not reach significance, likely because of low power. Epitopes outside the regions mutated in the B.1.351 and B.1.1.7 variants were reportedly recognized by nearly half of the unique spike-specific TCRs.

This clone appeared once. This clone's antigen is unknown. No qualities accompany the bases; no much larger clone lies one base away. Measured from the cysteine to the phenylalanine, the CDR3 is 18 residues long. Here the CDR3 DNA is all that survives: 54 bases in frame from base 1. According to the germline V gene (reference sequence), CDR1 reads LNHDA and CDR2 reads SQIVND. V and J are truncated by 0 bases and 2 bases respectively, leaving an intervening sequence of 17 bases. The CDR3 regions of human TCRbeta chains were analyzed by immunosequencing. The source study handled its data this way. TCRs in the repertoires were compared against a reference library of SARS-CoV-2-specific TCRs that had been generated with the MIRA antigen-specificity platform. Breadth meant the fraction of unique TCRs that were SARS-CoV-2-associated, whereas depth meant the fraction of total T cells that were SARS-CoV-2-associated. Using the MIRA data, each spike-specific TCR was assigned both to the spike region to which the TCR was reactive and to a CD4 or CD8 class. Log10-transformed breadth and depth values were compared by one-way ANOVA with Sidak's multiple comparisons tests. TCRdb stores this immuneACCESS table with in-frame sequences only. Part of the clones is absent; in the studies checked, under half of the shortfall reflects unresolved V genes, and no reason is known for the rest. The D gene and trimming were derived from the DNA, and the V and J assignments and clone size from that table. Here the sample has more than 95,000 clones; approximately 85% occur a single time. Of the sample, roughly 3.8% is held by the ten largest clones.

The sample's time point label is to be understood as: baseline before first vaccination. The sample's treatment or condition label is to be understood as: meningococcal conjugate vaccine given as trial control. Samples from vaccinated people were obtained from the UK trials COV001 and COV002, which included a single-blind randomized controlled phase 2/3 trial of AZD1222 (ChAdOx1 nCoV-19) in healthy adults. For TCRbeta chain sequencing, PBMC samples from trial participants were taken at day 0 and at day 28 after the second dose. Recombination joined TRBV19 with TRBJ1-5, with the D segment identity uncertain. The source material was peripheral blood, sampled on day 0 of MenACWY control vaccination. The TCR comes from an adult in good health. CDR3 region: CASSIEGGRGTGNQPQHF. The nucleotide sequence reads as follows: TGTGCCAGTAGTATAGAGGGAGGCCGCGGTACCGGCAATCAGCCCCAGCATTTT.